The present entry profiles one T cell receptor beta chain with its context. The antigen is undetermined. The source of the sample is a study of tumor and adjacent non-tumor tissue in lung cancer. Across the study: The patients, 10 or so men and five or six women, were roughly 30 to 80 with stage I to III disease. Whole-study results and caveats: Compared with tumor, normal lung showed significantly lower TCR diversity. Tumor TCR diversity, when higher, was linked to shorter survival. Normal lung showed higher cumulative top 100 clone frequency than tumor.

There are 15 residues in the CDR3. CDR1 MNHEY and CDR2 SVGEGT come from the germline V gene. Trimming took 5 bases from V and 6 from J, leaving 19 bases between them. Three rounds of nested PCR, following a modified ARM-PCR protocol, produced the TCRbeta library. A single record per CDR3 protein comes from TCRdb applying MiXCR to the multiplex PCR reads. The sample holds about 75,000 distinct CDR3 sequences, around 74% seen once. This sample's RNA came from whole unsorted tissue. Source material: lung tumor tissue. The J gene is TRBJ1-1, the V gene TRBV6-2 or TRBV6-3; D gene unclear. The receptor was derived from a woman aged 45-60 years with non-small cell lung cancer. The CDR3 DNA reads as TGTGCCAGCAGTGAGGTGGCACCGGTTTATTCTGAAGCTTTCTTT. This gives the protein CASSEVAPVYSEAFF.